This TCR beta chain was documented in a study of CD8 T cells in ankylosing spondylitis. General study results and limits: CD8+ disease-linked clones were present at relatively low frequencies in blood. Eight highly homologous variants formed a TCR beta motif that appeared characteristic of ankylosing spondylitis blood.

The germline gives CDR1 SGHDN, CDR2 FVKESK. This CDR3 is built from 12 residues. V lost 5 bases and J lost 6, with 11 bases in between. TCRdb used MiXCR to reprocess the 5' RACE reads, holding one entry per CDR3 protein. The sample yields hundreds of thousands of distinct CDR3 sequences, roughly 27% seen once. To note about this clonotype: Its antigen is undetermined.

The receptor's source is a male donor with ankylosing spondylitis. Sequenced sample: blood, either unsorted or a sorted T cell fraction (not recorded which). The chain recombines TRBV14 with TRBJ2-7; TRBD2 might be the D (5 bases). In nucleotides, the CDR3 is TGTGCCAGCAGCGACGAGGGATTCGAGCAGTACTTC. The encoded protein is CASSDEGFEQYF.